These 20 T cell receptor beta chains originate from one sample sequenced in a study of blood T cells in healthy people across ages. Next came a second PCR, run for about 6 to 11 cycles, which used a sample-barcoded 5' primer along with a J-beta primer mix. A single record per CDR3 protein comes from TCRdb applying MiXCR to the 5' RACE reads. The profile covers about 640,000 distinct CDR3 sequences, with about 53% appearing a single time and 30% to 40% taken by the ten largest. Specimen: blood. Receptors originate from a man aged 60 to 75 in good health.

V and J are TRBV7-2 and TRBJ1-2; TRBD1 agrees at 8 bases. Per germline, CDR1 SGHTA and CDR2 FQGNSA. There are 15 residues in the CDR3. The ends lost 4 bases at V and 4 bases at J; junction bases unmatched: 8. As DNA, the CDR3 is TGTGCCAGCAGCTCTAGACAGGGGTGGGGCTATGGCTACACCTTC. Translated, it gives CASSSRQGWGYGYTF.

The V call is TRBV20-1, the J call TRBJ2-4, with D possibly matching TRBD1 (5 bases). The end of the DNA fits TRBJ2-7 better, so the J call may be wrong. Germline values: CDR1 DFQATT, CDR2 SNEGSKA (reference sequence). CDR3 length: 13 residues. CDR3 nucleotide sequence: TGCAGTGCTAGTTTACAGGACCCCTACGAGCAGTACTTC. Its translation: CSASLQDPYEQYF.

The chain has TRBV6-2 or TRBV6-3 and TRBJ2-1; D gene ambiguous. The CDR3 loop spans 12 amino acids. From germline, CDR1 is MNHEY and CDR2 SVGEGT. CDR3 residues: CRTGRSYNEQFF. CDR3 in DNA: TGTCGTACGGGTCGCTCCTACAATGAGCAGTTCTTC.

The chain carries TRBV19 and TRBJ2-5, with D perhaps matching TRBD1 (6 bases). Looked up from germline, CDR1 is LNHDA and CDR2 is SQIVND (reference sequence). Trimming removed 6 bases at V and 1 base at J, with 15 bases between. CDR3 length: 15 amino acids. CDR3 loop: CASSTGGGAQETQYF. The CDR3, as DNA: TGTGCCAGTAGCACTGGTGGGGGCGCCCAAGAGACCCAGTACTTC. Complete variable domain (other parts from reference TRBV19 and TRBJ2-5): DGGITQSPKYLFRKEGQNVTLSCEQNLNHDAMYWYRQDPGQGLRLIYYSQIVNDFQKGDIAEGYSVSREKKESFPLTVTSAQKNPTAFYLCASSTGGGAQETQYFGPGTRLLVL.

The table lists this clonotype with a few counts. The chain combines TRBV6-5 with TRBJ2-7; D not resolved. The CDR3 contains 11 residues. V was clipped by 3 bases and J by 7 bases, with 7 bases between them. Germline CDR1 reads MNHEY; CDR2 reads SVGAGI. The DNA for the CDR3 is TGTGCCAGCAGTTATGGGTGTGAGCAGTACTTC. Translated, it gives CASSYGCEQYF.

The chain carries TRBV7-2 and TRBJ2-4, with unresolved D. The DNA end lines up better with TRBJ2-7; the J call may be wrong. Germline CDR1 reads SGHTA; CDR2 reads FQGNSA. This CDR3 has 15 residues. CDR3 sequence reads: CASSLGFAATYEQYF. The CDR3 coding sequence is TGTGCCAGCAGCTTAGGGTTCGCAGCCACCTACGAGCAGTACTTC.

This chain joins TRBV12-3 or TRBV12-4 and TRBJ2-1; D call uncertain. V gave up 6 bases and J gave up 4 bases, with 13 bases separating them. The CDR3 spans 14 residues. CDR3 protein: CASSRGSIYNEQFF. The CDR3 DNA reads as TGTGCCAGCAGCCGCGGATCCATATACAATGAGCAGTTCTTC.

The CDR3 spells CASSESRVVDGYTF. Here the CDR3 DNA reads TGTGCCAGCAGTGAGAGCAGGGTGGTGGATGGCTACACCTTC. This chain connects TRBV2 to TRBJ1-2; possible D gene TRBD1, 5 bases. V lost 3 bases and J lost 6, with 14 bases in between. CDR3 length: 14 amino acids. Germline lookup yields CDR1 SNHLY and CDR2 FYNNEI. Supplemented by reference TRBV2 and TRBJ1-2, the full variable domain reads EPEVTQTPSHQVTQMGQEVILRCVPISNHLYFYWYRQILGQKVEFLVSFYNNEISEKSEIFDDQFSVERPDGSNFTLKIRSTKLEDSAMYFCASSESRVVDGYTFGSGTRLTVV.

This chain uses TRBV4-2 with TRBJ2-7, with D possibly matching TRBD2 (5 bases). The V gene lost 0 bases and the J gene lost 5 bases, with 14 bases spanning the gap. Germline loops: CDR1 LGHNA, CDR2 YNFKEQ. The CDR3 is 15 residues long. The CDR3 protein is CASSQDPPDGNEQYF. CDR3 DNA: TGTGCCAGCAGCCAAGATCCCCCAGACGGGAACGAGCAGTACTTC.

The chain has TRBV12-3 or TRBV12-4 and TRBJ2-5, with D perhaps matching TRBD1 or TRBD2 (5 bases each). V lost 5 bases and J 0 bases, leaving 13 bases between the germline ends. The CDR3 has 15 residues. The CDR3 DNA sequence: TGTGCCAGCAGTACGATCCGGGACGACCAAGAGACCCAGTACTTC. It specifies CASSTIRDDQETQYF.

The V gene is TRBV11-2, the J gene TRBJ2-5; D possibly uses TRBD1 or TRBD2 (5 bases each). Germline V gene sequence: CDR1 SGHAT, CDR2 FQNNGV. This CDR3 has 14 amino acids. Trimming removed 8 bases from V and 5 bases from J, with 18 bases in between. The CDR3 spells CASAWTTSRETQYF. CDR3 nucleotides: TGTGCCAGCGCGTGGACAACTAGTAGGGAGACCCAGTACTTC.

CDR3 in DNA: TGTGCCAGCAGTTTACCCCGGACAGGGGGCCGACTTACGATGCAGTACTTC. This encodes CASSLPRTGGRLTMQYF. The J gene is TRBJ2-7, the V gene TRBV27, with 11 bases that match TRBD1. The junction had 15 bases not matched to a gene; V was cut back by 2 bases and J by 9 bases. The CDR3 covers 17 residues. The V gene's germline CDR1 is MNHEY and CDR2 SMNVEV (reference sequence).

This clonotype was found a few times. J is TRBJ2-5 and V is TRBV12-3 or TRBV12-4; TRBD2 matches 14 bases. CDR3 length: 17 residues. The V gene end was trimmed by 5 bases and the J gene end by 1 base; junction bases not matched to a gene: 6. CDR3: CASSPPGTSGGQETQYF. The CDR3 nucleotides are TGTGCCAGCAGTCCCCCGGGGACTAGCGGGGGCCAAGAGACCCAGTACTTC.

This clonotype has just a few counts. The chain joins TRBV12-3 or TRBV12-4 to TRBJ2-3; 11 positions agree with TRBD2. With V trimmed by 5 bases and J by 1 base, 2 bases remained unmatched. The CDR3 is made up of 15 amino acids. The DNA for the CDR3 is TGTGCCAGCAGTCCGACTAGCGGGGGCACAGATACGCAGTATTTT. Translating it yields CASSPTSGGTDTQYF.

The gene calls are TRBV6-1 and TRBJ1-2; perhaps TRBD1 as D (6 bases). Trimming left V 6 bases short and J 7 bases short, with 12 bases between. Germline-derived CDR1 and CDR2 are MNHNS and SASEGT. The CDR3 has 12 residues. The CDR3 region is CASSGTRTGYTF. CDR3 coding DNA: TGTGCCAGCAGCGGGACAAGAACTGGCTACACCTTC.

The CDR3 loop reads CASSARTGRVEKLFF. The CDR3 region has the DNA TGCGCCAGCAGCGCCCGGACAGGGCGGGTTGAAAAACTGTTTTTT. The genes are TRBV5-1 and TRBJ1-4; the match to TRBD1 covers 8 bases. This CDR3 has 15 residues. J was trimmed by 7 bases and V by 4 bases; bases with no gene match: 9. Germline lookup yields CDR1 SGHRS and CDR2 YFSETQ.

The V call is TRBV28, the J call TRBJ1-2, with 9 nucleotides matching TRBD1. CDR1 and CDR2 (germline): MDHEN, SYDVKM. The CDR3 is made up of 15 amino acids. V lost 5 bases and J lost 4; bases outside the gene matches: 8. CDR3 sequence (DNA): TGTGCCAGCAGTGCCGACACAGGGGGCGGCTATGGCTACACCTTC. As protein: CASSADTGGGYGYTF.

The chain carries TRBV6-5 and TRBJ2-1; 7 nucleotides match TRBD1. V dropped 2 bases and J dropped 4; count of bases not matched to a gene: 2. The germline CDR1 and CDR2 sequences are MNHEY and SVGAGI. This CDR3 comprises 14 residues. CDR3 coding DNA: TGTGCCAGCAGTTACGGGGACAGATACAATGAGCAGTTCTTC. Translating gives CASSYGDRYNEQFF.

This clonotype has just a few counts. V usage is TRBV12-3 or TRBV12-4 and J usage is TRBJ1-6, with TRBD1 as a possible D gene (5 bases). V was shortened by 4 bases and J by 6 bases, with 13 bases between the two germline ends. This CDR3 has 15 residues. This chain's CDR3 is CASSSWDGFNSPLHF. In DNA, the CDR3 is TGTGCCAGCAGTTCCTGGGACGGTTTTAATTCACCCCTCCACTTT.

The CDR3 sequence: CASSSPRDRENTGELFF. CDR3 nucleotides: TGTGCCAGCAGCTCGCCAAGGGACAGGGAAAACACCGGGGAGCTGTTTTTT. The chain joins TRBV7-8 to TRBJ2-2; 9 bases line up with TRBD1. Trimming took 4 bases from V and 2 from J; bases not matched to a gene: 8. The CDR3 consists of 17 residues. Per germline, CDR1 SGHVS and CDR2 FQNEAQ.